The T cell receptor (beta chain) under discussion was sequenced for a study of cytomegalovirus exposure and HLA in healthy donors. J gave up 13 bases and V 1 base, and 5 bases lay outside the gene matches. CDR1 MNHEY and CDR2 SMNVEV come from the germline V gene (reference sequence). This CDR3 contains 13 residues. Both 60 Vbeta primers and 13 Jbeta primers went into the PCR. In the authors' workflow: In a later analysis, 10 million to 11 million of some 80 million unique beta chains occurred in at least two donors. Generated by immunoSEQ multiplex PCR, the TCRdb table keeps only in-frame clones and is missing some. The DNA gave D and trimming, while V, J and clone size come from that table. The sample contains roughly 130,000 clones, 55% to 75% of which appear only once.

Sequenced: PBMCs. This chain uses TRBV27 with TRBJ1-5, with 9 positions matching TRBD1. This sequence was found in a man younger than 45 in good health and CMV-seropositive. The DNA for the CDR3 is TGTGCCAGCAGTTTATACGGGACAGGGTATCAGCATTTT. Amino acids: CASSLYGTGYQHF.